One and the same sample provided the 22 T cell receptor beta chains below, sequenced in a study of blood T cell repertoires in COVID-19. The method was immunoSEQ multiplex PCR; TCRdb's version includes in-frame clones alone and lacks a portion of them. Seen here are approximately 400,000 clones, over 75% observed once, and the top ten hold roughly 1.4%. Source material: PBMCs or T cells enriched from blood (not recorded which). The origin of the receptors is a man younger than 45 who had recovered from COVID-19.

This chain's CDR3 is CAWTLQGGLAKNIQYF. The DNA of the CDR3 is TGTGCCTGGACTTTACAGGGAGGGCTAGCCAAAAACATTCAGTACTTC. This rearrangement joins TRBV30 to TRBJ2-4; D might be TRBD2 (7 bases). CDR3 length equals 16 residues. Germline V gene sequence: CDR1 GTSNPN, CDR2 SVGIG (reference sequence). The V end was cut by 4 bases, the J end by 0 bases, with 16 bases between.

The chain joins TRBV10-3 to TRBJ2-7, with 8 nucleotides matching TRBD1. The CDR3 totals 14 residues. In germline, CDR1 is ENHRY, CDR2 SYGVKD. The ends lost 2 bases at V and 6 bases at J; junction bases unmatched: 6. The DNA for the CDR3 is TGTGCCATCAGTGAGCCAAGGACAGGGCGCGAGCAGTACTTC. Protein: CAISEPRTGREQYF.

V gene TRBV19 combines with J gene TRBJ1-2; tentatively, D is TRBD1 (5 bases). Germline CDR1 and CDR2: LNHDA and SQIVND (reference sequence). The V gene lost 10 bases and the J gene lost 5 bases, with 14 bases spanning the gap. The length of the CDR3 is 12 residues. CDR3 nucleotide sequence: TGTGCCACCTTAGGGGCAGAGTATGGCTACACCTTC. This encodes CATLGAEYGYTF.

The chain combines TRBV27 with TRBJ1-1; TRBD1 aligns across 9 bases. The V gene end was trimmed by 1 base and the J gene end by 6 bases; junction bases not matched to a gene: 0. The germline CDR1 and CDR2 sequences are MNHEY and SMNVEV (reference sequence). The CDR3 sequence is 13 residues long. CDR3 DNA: TGTGCCAGCAGTTTATGGGACAGGGCTGAAGCTTTCTTT. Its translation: CASSLWDRAEAFF.

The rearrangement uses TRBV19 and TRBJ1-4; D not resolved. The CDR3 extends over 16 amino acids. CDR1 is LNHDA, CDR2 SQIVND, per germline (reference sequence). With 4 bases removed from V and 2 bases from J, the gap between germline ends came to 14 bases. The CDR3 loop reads CASSNYRQRTNEKLFF. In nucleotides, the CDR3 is TGTGCCAGTAGTAATTATCGCCAGCGGACTAATGAAAAACTGTTTTTT.

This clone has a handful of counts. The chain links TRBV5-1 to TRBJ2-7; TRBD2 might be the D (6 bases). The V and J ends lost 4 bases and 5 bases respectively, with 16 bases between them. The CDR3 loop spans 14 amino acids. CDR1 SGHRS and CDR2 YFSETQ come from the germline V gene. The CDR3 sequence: CASSQRFGGNEQYF. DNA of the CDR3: TGCGCCAGCAGCCAGAGATTTGGAGGGAACGAGCAGTACTTC.

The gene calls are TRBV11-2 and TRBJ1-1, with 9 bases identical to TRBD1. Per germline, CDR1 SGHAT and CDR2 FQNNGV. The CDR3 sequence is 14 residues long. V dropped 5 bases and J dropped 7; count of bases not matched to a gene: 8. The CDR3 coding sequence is TGTGCCAGCAGCAGCAACAGGGGGCGCGGTGAAGCTTTCTTT. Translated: CASSSNRGRGEAFF.

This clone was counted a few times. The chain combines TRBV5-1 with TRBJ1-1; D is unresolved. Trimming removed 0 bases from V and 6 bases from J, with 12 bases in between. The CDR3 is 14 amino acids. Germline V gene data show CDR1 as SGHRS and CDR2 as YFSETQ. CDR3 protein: CASSLGPGGAEAFF. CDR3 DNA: TGCGCCAGCAGCTTGGGCCCAGGTGGCGCTGAAGCTTTCTTT.

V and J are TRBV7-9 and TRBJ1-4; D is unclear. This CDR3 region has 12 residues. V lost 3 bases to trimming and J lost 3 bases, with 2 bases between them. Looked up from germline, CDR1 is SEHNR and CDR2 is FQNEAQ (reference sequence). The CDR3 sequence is CASSFSNEKLFF. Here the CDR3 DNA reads TGTGCCAGCAGCTTCTCTAATGAAAAACTGTTTTTT.

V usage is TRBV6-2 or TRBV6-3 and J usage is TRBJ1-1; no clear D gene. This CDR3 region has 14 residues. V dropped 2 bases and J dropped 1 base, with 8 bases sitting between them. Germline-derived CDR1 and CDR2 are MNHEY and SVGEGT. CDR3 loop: CASSYPTSNTEAFF. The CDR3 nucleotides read TGTGCCAGCAGTTACCCGACATCGAACACTGAAGCTTTCTTT.

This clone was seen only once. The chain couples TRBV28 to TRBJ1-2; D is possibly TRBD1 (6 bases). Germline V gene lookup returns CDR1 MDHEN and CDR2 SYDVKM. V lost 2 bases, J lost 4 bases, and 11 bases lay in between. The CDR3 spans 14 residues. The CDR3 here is CASSLGGSIYGYTF. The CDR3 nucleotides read TGTGCCAGCAGTTTAGGGGGCAGTATCTATGGCTACACCTTC.

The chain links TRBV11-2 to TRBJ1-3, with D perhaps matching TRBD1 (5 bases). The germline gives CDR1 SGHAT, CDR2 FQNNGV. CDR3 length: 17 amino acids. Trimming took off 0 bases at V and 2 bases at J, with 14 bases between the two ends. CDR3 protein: CASSLDTFREAGNTIYF. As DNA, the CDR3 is TGTGCCAGCAGCTTAGATACTTTCAGGGAGGCTGGAAACACCATATATTTT.

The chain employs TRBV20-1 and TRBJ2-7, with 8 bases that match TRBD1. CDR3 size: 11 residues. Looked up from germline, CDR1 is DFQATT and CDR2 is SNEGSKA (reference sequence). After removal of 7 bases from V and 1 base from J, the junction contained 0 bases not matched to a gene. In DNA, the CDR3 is TGCAGTGACAGGGGGTCCTACGAGCAGTACTTC. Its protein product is CSDRGSYEQYF.

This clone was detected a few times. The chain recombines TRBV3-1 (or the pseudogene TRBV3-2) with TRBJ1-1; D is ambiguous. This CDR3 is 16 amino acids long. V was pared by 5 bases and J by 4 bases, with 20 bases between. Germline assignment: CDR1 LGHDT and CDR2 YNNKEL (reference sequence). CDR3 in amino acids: CASSSEGWTPVTEAFF. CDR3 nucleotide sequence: TGTGCCAGCAGCAGCGAGGGATGGACCCCGGTCACTGAAGCTTTCTTT.

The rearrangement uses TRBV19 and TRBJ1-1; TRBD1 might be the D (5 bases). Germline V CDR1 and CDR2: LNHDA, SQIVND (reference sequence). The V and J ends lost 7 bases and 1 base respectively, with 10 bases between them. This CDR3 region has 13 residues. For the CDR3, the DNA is TGTGCCAGTATTGGGACTTCGAACACTGAAGCTTTCTTT. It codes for CASIGTSNTEAFF.

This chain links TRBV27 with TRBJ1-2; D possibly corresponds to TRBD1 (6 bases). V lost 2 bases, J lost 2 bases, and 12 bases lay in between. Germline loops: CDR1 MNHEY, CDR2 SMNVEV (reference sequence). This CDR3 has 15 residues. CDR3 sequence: CASSLPGAVNYGYTF. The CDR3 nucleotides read TGTGCCAGCAGTTTACCAGGGGCGGTAAACTATGGCTACACCTTC.

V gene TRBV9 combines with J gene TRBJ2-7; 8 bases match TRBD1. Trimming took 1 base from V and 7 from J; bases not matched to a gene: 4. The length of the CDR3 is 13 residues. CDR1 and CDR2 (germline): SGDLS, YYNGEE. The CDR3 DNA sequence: TGTGCCAGCAGCGTAACAGGGGGTGGGGAGCAGTACTTC. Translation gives CASSVTGGGEQYF.

The chain's CDR3 is CASSLVPSGGAVYNEQFF. CDR3 DNA sequence: TGTGCCAGCAGCTTAGTCCCTAGCGGGGGGGCCGTCTACAATGAGCAGTTCTTC. V and J are TRBV7-8 and TRBJ2-1; TRBD2 aligns across 12 bases. CDR1 SGHVS and CDR2 FQNEAQ come from the germline V gene. The CDR3 covers 18 residues. The ends lost 1 base at V and 3 bases at J; junction bases unmatched: 7.

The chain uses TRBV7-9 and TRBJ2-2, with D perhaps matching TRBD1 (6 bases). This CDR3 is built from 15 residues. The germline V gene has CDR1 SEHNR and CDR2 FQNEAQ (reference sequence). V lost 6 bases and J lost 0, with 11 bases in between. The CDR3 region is CASRPRGPNTGELFF. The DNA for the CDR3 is TGTGCCAGCAGACCCAGGGGTCCGAACACCGGGGAGCTGTTTTTT.

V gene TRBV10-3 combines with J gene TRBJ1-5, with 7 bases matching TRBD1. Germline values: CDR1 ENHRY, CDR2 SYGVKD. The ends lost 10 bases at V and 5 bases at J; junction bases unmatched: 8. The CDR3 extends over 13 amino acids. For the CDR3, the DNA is TGTGCCACTTCCGGGACAGATTATCAGCCCCAGCATTTT. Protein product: CATSGTDYQPQHF.

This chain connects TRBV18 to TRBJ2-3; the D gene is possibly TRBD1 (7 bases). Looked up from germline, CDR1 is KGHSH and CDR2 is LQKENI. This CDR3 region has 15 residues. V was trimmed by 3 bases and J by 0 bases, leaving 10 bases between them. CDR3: CASSPGGQSTDTQYF. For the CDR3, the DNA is TGTGCCAGCTCACCGGGGGGACAGAGCACAGATACGCAGTATTTT.

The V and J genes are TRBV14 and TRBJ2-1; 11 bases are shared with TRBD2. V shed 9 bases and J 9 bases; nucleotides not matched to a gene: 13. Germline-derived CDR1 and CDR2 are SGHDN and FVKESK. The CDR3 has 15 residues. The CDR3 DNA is TGTGCCAGTGCCGCGGCGACTAGCGGGGATGCTGAGCAGTTCTTC. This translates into CASAAATSGDAEQFF.